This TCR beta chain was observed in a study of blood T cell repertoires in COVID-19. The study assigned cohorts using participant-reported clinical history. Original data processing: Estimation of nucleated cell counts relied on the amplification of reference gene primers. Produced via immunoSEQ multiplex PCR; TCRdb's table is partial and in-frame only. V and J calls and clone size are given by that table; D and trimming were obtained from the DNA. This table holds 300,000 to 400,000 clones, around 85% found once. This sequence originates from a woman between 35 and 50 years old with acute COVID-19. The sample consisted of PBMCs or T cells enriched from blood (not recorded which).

The CDR3 reads CASSFGQTRLTDTQYF. In DNA, the CDR3 is TGTGCCAGCAGTTTTGGACAGACGAGGCTCACAGATACGCAGTATTTT. J is TRBJ2-3 and V is TRBV6-5; a weak D match, TRBD1 (6 bases). This CDR3 is built from 16 residues. CDR1 is MNHEY and CDR2 is SVGAGI in the germline V gene. The V end lost 4 bases, the J end lost 2 bases, and 16 bases lay between the germline ends.